This TCR beta chain was sequenced in a study of blood T cell repertoires in COVID-19. The overall study: Italy, Spain and the United States were the sources of the convalescent and acute COVID-19 samples.

The age range of participants was 18 to 89 years, with residence in some 25 US areas. This clone has at least ten counts. Assay: immunoSEQ multiplex PCR; the TCRdb copy retains only in-frame clones and omits some. The sample records about 410,000 clones, roughly 90% being singletons. With 4 bases clipped from V and 5 bases from J, the junction kept 9 bases outside the gene matches. This CDR3 comprises 15 residues. CDR1 SGHRS and CDR2 YFSETQ come from the germline V gene. The gene calls are TRBV5-1 and TRBJ2-7, with 10 bases fitting TRBD1. The origin of this receptor is a woman aged 25 to 39 who had recovered from COVID-19. The sample comprised PBMCs or T cells enriched from blood (not recorded which). The CDR3 DNA is TGCGCCAGCAGCGTACAGGGACAGGGGTACGACGAGCAGTACTTC. It is translated as CASSVQGQGYDEQYF.